Below are 16 T cell receptor beta chains sequenced from a single sample in a study of response to subunit inactivated influenza vaccine. TCRdb reprocessed the RT-PCR reads via MiXCR and lists one record per CDR3 protein. The table lists fewer than 700,000 distinct CDR3 sequences, 13% of them singletons. Here the sequenced sample was PBMCs from blood, taken roughly 46 days after vaccination. These receptors originate from a man aged 50 to 59 who received an inactivated influenza vaccine.

This chain joins TRBV7-9 and TRBJ2-2, with D unresolved. The CDR3 totals 17 residues. Trimming removed 4 bases at V and 0 bases at J, with 15 bases between. Germline V gene sequence: CDR1 SEHNR, CDR2 FQNEAQ (reference sequence). The CDR3 sequence is CASSSTRTYANTGELFF. CDR3 DNA: TGTGCCAGCAGCTCAACTCGGACCTACGCGAACACCGGGGAGCTGTTTTTT.

CDR3 nucleotides: TGTGCCAGCAGCCACCCAACCTCCGGGGAGCTGTTTTTT. It translates to CASSHPTSGELFF. The chain links TRBV7-8 to TRBJ2-2; D is unresolved. This CDR3 comprises 13 residues. Germline-derived CDR1 and CDR2 are SGHVS and FQNEAQ. V was cut by 5 bases and J by 6 bases, with 10 bases left in between.

The chain has TRBV20-1 and TRBJ2-3, with unresolved D. CDR1 is DFQATT, CDR2 SNEGSKA, per germline (reference sequence). Between the trimmed V and J ends, which lost 3 bases and 3 bases, there was a span of 13 bases. The CDR3 sequence is 14 residues long. The CDR3 protein is CSASPIPLTDTQYF. CDR3 sequence (DNA): TGCAGTGCTAGCCCCATACCCCTGACAGATACGCAGTATTTT.

This clonotype was seen many times. The chain uses TRBV29-1 and TRBJ2-7, with 10 bases matching TRBD2. The CDR3 is 13 residues long. The germline V gene encodes CDR1 SQVTM and CDR2 ANQGSEA. The trim removed 6 bases at V and 6 bases at J, leaving 8 bases unmatched. This chain's CDR3 is CSVSGRVNPEQYF. The CDR3 region has the DNA TGCAGCGTGAGCGGGAGGGTGAACCCCGAGCAGTACTTC.

The gene calls are TRBV3-1 and TRBJ2-4; D call uncertain. This CDR3 spans 11 amino acids. Trimming pared 11 bases from V and 9 bases from J, leaving 14 bases between. The germline gives CDR1 LGHDT, CDR2 YNNKEL (reference sequence). The CDR3, as DNA: TGTGCCCGCTGGCTGGTGTCCATTCAGTACTTC. This encodes CARWLVSIQYF.

This clonotype occurred a few times. This chain connects TRBV12-3 or TRBV12-4 to TRBJ2-7, with D unresolved. V lost 3 bases, J lost 3 bases, and 6 bases lay in between. The length of the CDR3 is 12 residues. CDR3 bases: TGTGCCAGCAGTTTCAGTTTCTACGAGCAGTACTTC. This translates into CASSFSFYEQYF.

This clonotype was counted a few times. The gene calls are TRBV6-5 and TRBJ2-6; the D is unclear. Germline-derived CDR1 and CDR2 are MNHEY and SVGAGI. Trimming pared 0 bases from V and 0 bases from J, leaving 12 bases between. CDR3 size: 18 residues. DNA of the CDR3: TGTGCCAGCAGTTACTCGAGATTAAGGATCTCTGGGGCCAACGTCCTGACTTTC. The encoded protein is CASSYSRLRISGANVLTF.

In this sample, this clonotype turned up many times. This sequence joins TRBV4-3 and TRBJ2-1, with D possibly TRBD2 on 5 matching bases. V lost 0 bases to trimming and J lost 6 bases, with 12 bases between them. CDR1 is LGHNA and CDR2 is YSLEER in the germline V gene. The length of the CDR3 is 15 residues. The CDR3 spells CASSQESSSGNEQFF. CDR3 sequence (DNA): TGCGCCAGCAGCCAAGAGTCTAGCTCGGGCAATGAGCAGTTCTTC.

This clonotype has at least ten counts. The chain joins TRBV29-1 to TRBJ2-1, with 7 positions matching TRBD1. The V segment lost 3 bases and the J segment 4 bases; nucleotides outside the gene matches: 9. Germline values: CDR1 SQVTM, CDR2 ANQGSEA. The CDR3 loop spans 15 amino acids. CDR3 in DNA: TGCAGCGTTGAGAAAACAGGGGTTTGGTACAATGAGCAGTTCTTC. Translating gives CSVEKTGVWYNEQFF.

This chain links TRBV5-1 with TRBJ2-2, with 10 bases matching TRBD2. The ends lost 2 bases at V and 3 bases at J; junction bases unmatched: 7. Germline V gene data show CDR1 as SGHRS and CDR2 as YFSETQ. This CDR3 region has 17 residues. The DNA of the CDR3 is TGCGCCAGCAGCTTATTTAGCGGGAGGACCTACACCGGGGAGCTGTTTTTT. Translating it yields CASSLFSGRTYTGELFF.

The chain links TRBV7-2 to TRBJ1-3, with D hard to call. V was pared by 8 bases and J by 0 bases, with 8 bases between. The CDR3 is 13 residues long. CDR1 and CDR2 from the germline V gene are SGHTA and FQGNSA. Here the CDR3 reads CASGDFSGNTIYF. The CDR3 DNA reads as TGTGCCAGCGGGGATTTCTCTGGAAACACCATATATTTT.

This clonotype was recorded a few times. The chain joins TRBV6-1 to TRBJ1-5; no reliable D call. The CDR3 extends over 13 amino acids. The germline gives CDR1 MNHNS, CDR2 SASEGT. The V and J ends lost 3 bases and 4 bases respectively, with 7 bases between them. In DNA form, the CDR3 reads TGTGCCAGCAGTGATAGAGAGAATCAGCCCCAGCATTTT. Amino acid sequence: CASSDRENQPQHF.

This rearrangement joins TRBV6-1 to TRBJ2-3; maybe TRBD1 (6 bases). Germline values: CDR1 MNHNS, CDR2 SASEGT. This CDR3 region has 15 residues. V was shortened by 6 bases and J by 0 bases, with 13 bases between the two germline ends. The CDR3 DNA follows: TGTGCCAGCAGGAGGGGGACATCCAGCACAGATACGCAGTATTTT. Translating gives CASRRGTSSTDTQYF.

This clonotype was seen repeatedly, ten times or more. This chain joins TRBV12-3 or TRBV12-4 and TRBJ2-1, with 8 bases lining up with TRBD2. Trimming removed 5 bases from V and 3 bases from J; junction bases left unmatched: 9. The CDR3 has 16 residues. CDR3 in DNA: TGTGCCAGCAGTCCTAGTAGCGGGGCTTACTACAATGAGCAGTTCTTC. Protein: CASSPSSGAYYNEQFF.

The gene calls are TRBV3-1 and TRBJ2-3, with 7 nucleotides matching TRBD2. CDR1 and CDR2 (germline): LGHDT, YNNKEL (reference sequence). The CDR3 is 16 residues long. J was trimmed by 1 base and V by 5 bases; bases with no gene match: 9. The CDR3 DNA is TGTGCCAGCAGCTCCCGACTAGCCATCCGCACAGATACGCAGTATTTT. Its translation is CASSSRLAIRTDTQYF.

Of note for this clonotype: It may be a read error: a sequence one base away is much more abundant. J is TRBJ2-1 and V is TRBV29-1; 13 nucleotides match TRBD2. The CDR3 consists of 16 residues. Germline-derived CDR1 and CDR2 are SQVTM and ANQGSEA. The V gene end was trimmed by 7 bases and the J gene end by 2 bases; junction bases not matched to a gene: 8. CDR3 protein: CSAWGLAGLTYNEQFF. CDR3 sequence (DNA): TGCAGCGCCTGGGGACTAGCGGGACTCACCTACAATGAGCAGTTCTTC.